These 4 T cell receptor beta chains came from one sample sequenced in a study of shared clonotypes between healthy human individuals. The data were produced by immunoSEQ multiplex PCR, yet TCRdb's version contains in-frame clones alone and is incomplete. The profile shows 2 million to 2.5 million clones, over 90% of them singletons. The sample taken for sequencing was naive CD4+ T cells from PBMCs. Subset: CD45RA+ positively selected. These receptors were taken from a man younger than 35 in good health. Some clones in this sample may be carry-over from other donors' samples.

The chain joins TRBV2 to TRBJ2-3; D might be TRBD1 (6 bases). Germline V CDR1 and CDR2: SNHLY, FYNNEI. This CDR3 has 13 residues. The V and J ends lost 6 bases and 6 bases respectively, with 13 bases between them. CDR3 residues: CASRLQGVDTQYF. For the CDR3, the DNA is TGTGCCAGCAGGCTACAGGGTGTGGATACGCAGTATTTT.

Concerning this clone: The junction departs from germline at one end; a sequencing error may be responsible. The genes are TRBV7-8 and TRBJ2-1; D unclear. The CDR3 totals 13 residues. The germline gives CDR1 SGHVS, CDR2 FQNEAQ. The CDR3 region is CASSLEEGRRQVF. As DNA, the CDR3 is TGTGCCAGCAGCTTAGAGGAAGGGCGACGTCAAGTCTTC.

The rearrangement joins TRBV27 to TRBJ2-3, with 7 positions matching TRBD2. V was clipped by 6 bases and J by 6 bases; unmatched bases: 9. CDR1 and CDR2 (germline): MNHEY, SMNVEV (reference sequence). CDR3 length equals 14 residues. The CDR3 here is CASSRLADKDTQYF. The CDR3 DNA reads TGTGCCAGCAGCCGTCTAGCGGACAAGGATACGCAGTATTTT.

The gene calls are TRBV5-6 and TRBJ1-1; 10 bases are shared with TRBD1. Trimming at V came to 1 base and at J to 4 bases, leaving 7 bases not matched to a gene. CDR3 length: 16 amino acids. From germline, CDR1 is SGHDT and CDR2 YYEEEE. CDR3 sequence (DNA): TGTGCCAGCAGCTTGATATTTGGGACAGGGGCCACTGAAGCTTTCTTT. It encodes CASSLIFGTGATEAFF.